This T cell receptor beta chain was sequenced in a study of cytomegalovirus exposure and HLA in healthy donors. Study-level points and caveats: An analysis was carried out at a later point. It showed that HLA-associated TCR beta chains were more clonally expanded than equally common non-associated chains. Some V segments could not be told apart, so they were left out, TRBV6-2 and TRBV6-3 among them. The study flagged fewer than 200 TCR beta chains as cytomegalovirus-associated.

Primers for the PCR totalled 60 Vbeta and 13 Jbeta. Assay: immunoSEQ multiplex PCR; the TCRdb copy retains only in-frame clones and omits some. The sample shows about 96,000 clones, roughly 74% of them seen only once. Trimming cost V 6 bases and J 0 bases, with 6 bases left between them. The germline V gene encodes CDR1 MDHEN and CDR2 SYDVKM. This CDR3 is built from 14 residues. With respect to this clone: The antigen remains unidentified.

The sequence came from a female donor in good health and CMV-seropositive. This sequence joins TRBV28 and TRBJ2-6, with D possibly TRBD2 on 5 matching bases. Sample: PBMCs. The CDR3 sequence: CASREGSGANVLTF. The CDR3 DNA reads TGTGCCAGCAGAGAGGGCTCTGGGGCCAACGTCCTGACTTTC.